The rows below give T cell receptor beta chains drawn from one sample of a study of blood T cell repertoires in COVID-19. Here immunoSEQ multiplex PCR was the method, and the copy in TCRdb shows in-frame clones only, minus some. Of approximately 190,000 clones in the sample, roughly four fifths were seen once. The sample was peripheral blood. Every receptor here comes from a woman aged 40 to 49 with acute or convalescent COVID-19. The CDR3 runs from the conserved cysteine through the conserved F or W. The order of the fields is V gene, J gene, clone size, D gene, CDR3 protein, CDR3 DNA. D genes are given only for firm matches. Size values are once, few and many counts, or a class for expanded clones, and some rows have none.

>TRBV18|TRBJ1-1|-|TRBD1
CASSQTGGTNTEAFF
TGTGCCAGCTCACAGACAGGGGGCACGAACACTGAAGCTTTCTTT
>TRBV6-5|TRBJ2-1|-|-
CASMAQRLVSEQFF
TGTGCCAGCATGGCCCAACGGCTAGTTAGTGAGCAGTTCTTC
>TRBV6-5|TRBJ2-5|-|-
CASSRGPLGETQYF
TGTGCCAGCAGCCGCGGGCCTCTGGGGGAGACCCAGTACTTC
>TRBV2|TRBJ1-1|-|-
CASSDPRGTEAFF
TGTGCCAGCAGTGATCCTCGGGGCACTGAAGCTTTCTTT
>TRBV7-2|TRBJ1-2|-|-
CASSLVNSYYGYTF
TGTGCCAGCAGCTTAGTGAACAGCTACTATGGCTACACCTTC
>TRBV5-5|TRBJ1-4|few|TRBD1
CASSLIGGPNEKLFF
TGTGCCAGCAGCTTGATAGGGGGCCCTAATGAAAAACTGTTTTTT
>TRBV5-4|TRBJ2-2|-|TRBD2
CASSTGLAGGGSGELFF
TGTGCCAGCAGCACGGGACTAGCGGGAGGAGGGTCCGGGGAGCTGTTTTTT
>TRBV27|TRBJ2-2|-|TRBD2
CASSLQAGVNTGELFF
TGTGCCAGCAGTTTACAGGCGGGAGTGAACACCGGGGAGCTGTTTTTT
>TRBV6-5|TRBJ1-5|-|-
CASTRRGGDQPQHF
TGTGCCAGCACCCGGAGGGGAGGGGATCAGCCCCAGCATTTT
>TRBV6-1|TRBJ2-7|-|-
CASSVLSGTGTYEQYF
TGTGCCAGCAGTGTTCTTAGCGGGACAGGGACCTACGAGCAGTACTTC
>TRBV30|TRBJ1-3|few|-
CAWSVQNTIYF
TGTGCCTGGAGTGTGCAGAACACCATATATTTT
>TRBV11-2|TRBJ1-6|-|-
CASSRTGILEYNSPLHF
TGTGCCAGCAGCCGAACCGGGATCCTTGAATATAATTCACCCCTCCACTTT
>TRBV30|TRBJ2-7|-|-
CAWSVMGPAYEQYF
TGTGCCTGGAGTGTGATGGGGCCCGCCTACGAGCAGTACTTC
>TRBV18|TRBJ1-2|-|-
CASSLGLEANYGYTF
TGTGCCAGCTCACTGGGACTCGAAGCTAACTATGGCTACACCTTC
>TRBV5-1|TRBJ2-3|-|TRBD2
CASSPSGRETDTQYF
TGCGCCAGCAGCCCTAGCGGGAGGGAGACTGATACGCAGTATTTT
>TRBV5-5|TRBJ1-2|-|TRBD1
CASSQTGEGYTF
TGTGCCAGCAGCCAGACAGGGGAAGGCTACACCTTC
>TRBV4-1|TRBJ1-2|-|-
CASSQGVRKTIANYGYTF
TGCGCCAGCAGCCAAGGAGTAAGAAAGACAATAGCTAACTATGGCTACACCTTC
>TRBV10-3|TRBJ2-5|-|-
CAISRSGQETQYF
TGTGCCATCAGCCGTAGCGGACAAGAGACCCAGTACTTC
>TRBV10-3|TRBJ2-1|-|-
CAISTTSARGEQFF
TGTGCCATCAGTACGACTTCTGCCCGGGGGGAGCAGTTCTTC
>TRBV6-6|TRBJ2-4|-|TRBD2
CACTTSGGLGNIQYF
TGTGCCTGTACAACTAGCGGGGGACTGGGAAACATTCAGTACTTC
>TRBV2|TRBJ2-7|-|-
CASRTDWRPPNYSYEQYF
TGTGCCAGCAGGACTGACTGGAGGCCCCCGAACTACTCCTACGAGCAGTACTTC
>TRBV4-1|TRBJ2-1|-|-
CASSLPGDEQFF
TGCGCCAGCAGTCTCCCCGGGGATGAGCAGTTCTTC
>TRBV4-1|TRBJ2-7|-|TRBD2
CASSQEGTSGKGYEQYF
TGCGCCAGCAGCCAAGAAGGGACTAGCGGGAAAGGCTACGAGCAGTACTTC
>TRBV3-1/TRBV3-2|TRBJ2-4|-|-
CASSHNSAKNIQYF
TGTGCCAGCAGCCATAATAGCGCCAAAAACATTCAGTACTTC
>TRBV27|TRBJ2-7|-|-
CASSLRQYYEQYF
TGTGCCAGCAGCTTACGACAGTACTACGAGCAGTACTTC
>TRBV10-3|TRBJ2-1|-|-
CAISDSGTIYNEQFF
TGTGCCATCAGTGATTCCGGGACAATCTACAATGAGCAGTTCTTC
>TRBV5-4|TRBJ2-1|-|TRBD1
CASRGQSGNEQFF
TGTGCCAGCAGGGGACAGTCCGGCAATGAGCAGTTCTTC
>TRBV5-4|TRBJ2-3|-|TRBD2
CASSLGGLAGKDTQYF
TGTGCCAGCAGCTTGGGAGGGCTAGCGGGAAAAGATACGCAGTATTTT
>TRBV23-1|TRBJ1-6|few|-
CASSHPAGSSNRNNSPLHF
TGCGCCAGCAGTCACCCCGCGGGGTCCTCGAATAGGAATAATTCACCCCTCCACTTT
>TRBV10-3|TRBJ1-5|-|TRBD1
CASRDSENQPQHF
TGTGCCAGCAGGGACAGTGAAAATCAGCCCCAGCATTTT
>TRBV5-1|TRBJ2-7|-|TRBD1
CASSGRQGALGEQYF
TGCGCCAGCAGCGGGAGACAGGGGGCCTTGGGCGAGCAGTACTTC
>TRBV4-2|TRBJ1-1|-|-
CASSQVGQNTEAFF
TGTGCCAGCAGCCAAGTAGGACAGAACACTGAAGCTTTCTTT
>TRBV9|TRBJ1-2|-|TRBD1
CASSVGDRGYGYTF
TGTGCCAGCAGCGTAGGGGACAGGGGGTATGGCTACACCTTC
>TRBV27|TRBJ2-1|-|TRBD2
CASSMRTSGHTYNEQFF
TGTGCCAGCAGCATGCGGACTAGCGGGCATACCTACAATGAGCAGTTCTTC
>TRBV6-5|TRBJ2-7|-|TRBD2
CASSYRTSGYEQYF
TGTGCCAGCAGTTACAGGACTAGCGGTTACGAGCAGTACTTC
>TRBV5-1|TRBJ2-5|-|TRBD2
CASSGGTSGRETQYF
TGCGCCAGCAGCGGAGGGACTAGCGGGAGGGAGACCCAGTACTTC
>TRBV24-1|TRBJ1-5|-|TRBD1
CATSDADRGGNQPQHF
TGTGCCACCAGTGATGCTGACAGGGGTGGCAATCAGCCCCAGCATTTT
>TRBV21-1|TRBJ2-1|-|-
CASSKGPRGGGDEQFF
TGTGCCAGCAGCAAAGGCCCTCGGGGGGGTGGCGATGAGCAGTTCTTC
>TRBV3-1/TRBV3-2|TRBJ2-7|-|TRBD2
CASSPGTSGAYEQYF
TGTGCCAGCAGCCCGGGGACTAGCGGGGCCTACGAGCAGTACTTC
>TRBV7-9|TRBJ1-1|-|-
CASRDLNTEAFF
TGTGCCAGCAGAGACTTGAACACTGAAGCTTTCTTT
>TRBV20-1|TRBJ2-1|-|-
CSASWVPAEEQFF
TGCAGTGCTAGTTGGGTACCGGCGGAGGAGCAGTTCTTC
>TRBV10-3|TRBJ2-7|-|-
CAISESALLEAYEQYF
TGTGCCATCAGTGAGTCGGCCCTATTGGAGGCCTACGAGCAGTACTTC
>TRBV18|TRBJ2-2|-|-
CASSPQQGLTGELFF
TGTGCCAGCTCACCACAACAGGGCCTAACCGGGGAGCTGTTTTTT
>TRBV5-4|TRBJ2-7|-|-
CASSLKGAGNYEQYF
TGTGCCAGCAGCTTGAAGGGTGCAGGGAACTACGAGCAGTACTTC
>TRBV15|TRBJ1-4|-|TRBD1
CATSRLPPGQPNEKLFF
TGTGCCACCAGCAGACTCCCCCCGGGACAGCCTAATGAAAAACTGTTTTTT
>TRBV30|TRBJ2-7|-|TRBD2
CAWSGTGGKEQYF
TGTGCCTGGAGTGGGACGGGGGGGAAGGAGCAGTACTTC
>TRBV7-9|TRBJ2-7|-|-
CASAAGNEQYF
TGTGCCAGCGCGGCGGGGAACGAGCAGTACTTT
>TRBV2|TRBJ1-3|-|-
CASSEIAGSPGSTIYF
TGTGCCAGCAGTGAGATTGCAGGGTCACCAGGAAGCACCATATATTTT
>TRBV30|TRBJ1-5|-|-
CAWSVLSNQPQHF
TGTGCCTGGAGTGTACTCAGCAATCAGCCCCAGCATTTT
>TRBV7-8|TRBJ1-2|-|-
CASSSGMGGSYGYTF
TGTGCCAGCAGCTCTGGAATGGGGGGTTCCTATGGCTACACCTTC
>TRBV5-1|TRBJ2-7|-|-
CASSLGFRDYEQYF
TGCGCCAGCAGCTTGGGGTTCAGGGACTACGAGCAGTACTTC
>TRBV3-1/TRBV3-2|TRBJ1-2|-|TRBD1
CASSQGRGLNYGYTF
TGTGCCAGCAGCCAAGGCAGGGGGCTTAACTATGGCTACACCTTC
>TRBV4-2|TRBJ2-5|once|-
CASSQTARSGVEETQYF
TGTGCCAGCAGCCAGACAGCGAGGAGTGGCGTGGAAGAGACCCAGTACTTC
>TRBV7-2|TRBJ1-2|-|-
CASSLIRLSNYGYTF
TGTGCCAGCAGCTTAATAAGACTGTCGAACTATGGCTACACCTTC
>TRBV7-2|TRBJ2-5|-|-
CASSRQEETQYF
TGTGCCAGCAGTCGACAGGAGGAGACCCAGTACTTC
>TRBV5-1|TRBJ2-4|-|TRBD2
CASSSATLTGGVAKNIQYF
TGCGCCAGCAGCTCTGCAACCTTAACCGGGGGGGTAGCCAAAAACATTCAGTACTTC
>TRBV4-1|TRBJ2-7|-|TRBD1
CASSQAGQGSYEQYF
TGCGCCAGCAGCCAAGCCGGACAGGGATCCTACGAGCAGTACTTC